Listed below are T cell receptor beta chains from one sample, sequenced in a study of blood T cell repertoires in COVID-19. Sequencing used immunoSEQ multiplex PCR; TCRdb keeps in-frame clones, though not all of them. Here the sample spans over 200,000 clones, 75% to 90% being singletons. Sequences were obtained from PBMCs or T cells enriched from blood (not recorded which). Receptors were obtained from a man aged 35-49 years who had recovered from COVID-19. The CDR3 runs from the conserved cysteine through the conserved F or W.

J gene: TRBJ2-6; V gene: TRBV19; CDR3 protein: CASSDIIPGANVLTF
J gene: TRBJ1-5; V gene: TRBV6-5; CDR3 protein: CASRFGQSSNQPQHF
J gene: TRBJ1-6; V gene: TRBV5-1; CDR3 protein: CASSLDLTGINSPLHF
J gene: TRBJ1-1; V gene: TRBV28; CDR3 protein: CASTLRGGVTEAFF
J gene: TRBJ1-1; V gene: TRBV11-2; CDR3 protein: CASSTLTGTEAFF
J gene: TRBJ2-2; V gene: TRBV6-5; CDR3 protein: CASRGTSGNTGELFF
J gene: TRBJ2-3; V gene: TRBV9; CDR3 protein: CASSVVSEADTQYF
J gene: TRBJ1-1; V gene: TRBV2; CDR3 protein: CASDRRGTEAFF
J gene: TRBJ2-1; V gene: TRBV30; CDR3 protein: CAWSRGEGGLSEQFF
J gene: TRBJ1-5; V gene: TRBV12-5; CDR3 protein: CASGLGGSQPQHF
J gene: TRBJ2-5; V gene: TRBV3-1/TRBV3-2; CDR3 protein: CASSQDTLAGGETQYF
J gene: TRBJ2-7; V gene: TRBV12-3/TRBV12-4; CDR3 protein: CASNPNRGGEQYF
J gene: TRBJ1-2; V gene: TRBV6-5; CDR3 protein: CASSYRAGYYGYTF
J gene: TRBJ1-3; V gene: TRBV10-3; CDR3 protein: CAISDLARSGDTIYF
J gene: TRBJ2-1; V gene: TRBV24-1; CDR3 protein: CATRPGTSFYNEQFF
J gene: TRBJ1-6; V gene: TRBV7-9; CDR3 protein: CASSEGTDTSPLHF
J gene: TRBJ1-4; V gene: TRBV5-6; CDR3 protein: CASSARDSEKLFF
J gene: TRBJ1-1; V gene: TRBV20-1; CDR3 protein: CSASKDLGPLNTEAFF
J gene: TRBJ2-1; V gene: TRBV19; CDR3 protein: CATLLPDSHNEQFF
J gene: TRBJ2-1; V gene: TRBV2; CDR3 protein: CASSDPAGLADNEQFF
J gene: TRBJ2-1; V gene: TRBV5-1; CDR3 protein: CASSLGDSVYNEQFF
J gene: TRBJ1-2; V gene: TRBV7-9; CDR3 protein: CASSHTQQGSYGYTF
J gene: TRBJ1-1; V gene: TRBV5-5; CDR3 protein: CASSRDRQGFTEAFF
J gene: TRBJ2-6; V gene: TRBV7-3; CDR3 protein: CASSSWSSGANVLTF
J gene: TRBJ1-1; V gene: TRBV27; CDR3 protein: CASKRENTEAFF
J gene: TRBJ1-2; V gene: TRBV6-5; CDR3 protein: CASNPGGLFGYTF
J gene: TRBJ1-1; V gene: TRBV10-3; CDR3 protein: CAISGTPNTEAFF
J gene: TRBJ2-5; V gene: TRBV27; CDR3 protein: CASSFSGLETQYF
J gene: TRBJ1-6; V gene: TRBV18; CDR3 protein: CASSPLGQLNSPLHF
J gene: TRBJ2-1; V gene: TRBV14; CDR3 protein: CASSPSGGAGNEQFF
J gene: TRBJ2-1; V gene: TRBV18; CDR3 protein: CASSPRLAGVSNEQFF
J gene: TRBJ2-5; V gene: TRBV5-4; CDR3 protein: CASSPGGVEQETQYF
J gene: TRBJ1-2; V gene: TRBV2; CDR3 protein: CASSEQATIYGYTF
J gene: TRBJ2-7; V gene: TRBV6-2/TRBV6-3; CDR3 protein: CASSYQSTYEQYF
J gene: TRBJ1-2; V gene: TRBV6-5; CDR3 protein: CASRDRGYGYTF
J gene: TRBJ2-2; V gene: TRBV6-2/TRBV6-3; CDR3 protein: CASSSGQGDTGELFF
J gene: TRBJ1-2; V gene: TRBV7-9; CDR3 protein: CASSLARNNYGYTF
J gene: TRBJ1-5; V gene: TRBV19; CDR3 protein: CASSIPTGGAGNQPQHF
J gene: TRBJ2-2; V gene: TRBV5-8; CDR3 protein: CASSEGGLNTGELFF
J gene: TRBJ2-7; V gene: TRBV7-9; CDR3 protein: CASSLGGAKSYEQYF
J gene: TRBJ2-1; V gene: TRBV19; CDR3 protein: CATGTGGAFVNEQFF
J gene: TRBJ2-3; V gene: TRBV9; CDR3 protein: CASSDVRDTQYF
J gene: TRBJ1-1; V gene: TRBV7-8; CDR3 protein: CASSLETGLEAFF
J gene: TRBJ1-1; V gene: TRBV11-2; CDR3 protein: CASSLPGNTEAFF
J gene: TRBJ2-7; V gene: TRBV4-1; CDR3 protein: CASSQGPSGEQYF
J gene: TRBJ2-2; V gene: TRBV7-3; CDR3 protein: CASSQTLNTGELFF
J gene: TRBJ1-2; V gene: TRBV6-5; CDR3 protein: CASKGVNYGYTF
J gene: TRBJ2-7; V gene: TRBV5-8; CDR3 protein: CASRFARGGHYEQYF
J gene: TRBJ2-7; V gene: TRBV3-1/TRBV3-2; CDR3 protein: CASSRGTGGYEQYF
J gene: TRBJ2-1; V gene: TRBV19; CDR3 protein: CASRMGAYNEQFF
J gene: TRBJ1-2; V gene: TRBV7-2; CDR3 protein: CASSFDPTGYGYTF
J gene: TRBJ1-2; V gene: TRBV6-5; CDR3 protein: CASSYYGQFGYTF
J gene: TRBJ1-1; V gene: TRBV7-9; CDR3 protein: CASSVGQDMNTEAFF
J gene: TRBJ2-4; V gene: TRBV6-2/TRBV6-3; CDR3 protein: CASSYPQGAENIQYF
J gene: TRBJ2-1; V gene: TRBV9; CDR3 protein: CASSVESGGGNEQFF
J gene: TRBJ2-7; V gene: TRBV5-4; CDR3 protein: CASSLGGQSSYEQYF
J gene: TRBJ2-5; V gene: TRBV12-3/TRBV12-4; CDR3 protein: CASSLSGPGTQYF
J gene: TRBJ2-7; V gene: TRBV13; CDR3 protein: CASSTRQDYEQYF
J gene: TRBJ2-2; V gene: TRBV6-2/TRBV6-3; CDR3 protein: CASSQYPGLAGNTGELFF